This T cell receptor beta chain was obtained from a study of cytomegalovirus exposure and HLA in healthy donors. The germline V gene has CDR1 MNHEY and CDR2 SVGAGI. This CDR3 is 15 amino acids long. V lost 8 bases to trimming and J lost 4 bases, with 18 bases between them. The PCR contained 60 Vbeta and 13 Jbeta primers. Only in-frame clones appear in the TCRdb table, and some are missing; sequencing was by immunoSEQ multiplex PCR. Among about 62,000 clones listed, about 81% were seen once. This chain connects TRBV6-5 to TRBJ1-3; D is possibly TRBD1 (5 bases). The source material was PBMCs. This TCR was sampled from a woman aged 25 to 39 in good health and CMV-seronegative. The CDR3 loop is CASRGGGFGGNTIYF. CDR3 nucleotide sequence: TGTGCCAGCCGGGGGGGAGGATTCGGCGGAAACACCATATATTTT.